The clone carrying this TCR beta chain was counted only a few times. No antigen is known for it. The data were taken from a study of T cells after yellow fever vaccination. At the level of the study: Where fractions had low cell numbers, libraries were prepared from them with the SMART-Seq v4 Ultra Low Input RNA kit. Study-wide findings and caveats: After the booster, approximately 95% of CD4 and about nine tenths of CD8 primary-response clones were re-detected.

TCRdb re-called the 5' RACE reads through MiXCR, storing one row per CDR3 protein. This sample yields 550,000 or so distinct CDR3 sequences, of which 15% to 20% are seen a single time; 14% belongs to the top ten. The J segment lost 4 bases and the V segment lost 7 bases, leaving 7 bases of the junction unmatched. The CDR3 is 12 amino acids. Germline assignment: CDR1 SQVTM and CDR2 ANQGSEA. The TCR sequence derives from a man aged 25 to 40 who received the YFV17D yellow fever vaccine. V is TRBV29-1 and J is TRBJ2-7; 7 positions agree with TRBD1. Sequenced material: PBMCs, taken 15 days after the yellow fever booster vaccination. In DNA form, the CDR3 reads TGCAGCGCCGACAGGGAAGTTTACGAGCAGTACTTC. Translated, it gives CSADREVYEQYF.